The clone carrying this T cell receptor (beta chain) was observed a handful of times. The CDR3 runs 15 residues. The germline CDR1 and CDR2 sequences are MNHEY and SMNVEV (reference sequence). J lost 6 bases, V lost 2 bases, and 1 base had no gene match. The data were taken from a study of human T cells and chemical hapten exposure. This sample's time point: patch test 2, 6 weeks after DPC sensitization. Treatment in this sample: therapeutic diphenylcyclopropenone sensitization with weekly scalp DPC. MiXCR, run by TCRdb on the RACE reads, gives a single entry per CDR3 protein. Among about 78,000 distinct CDR3 sequences listed, 6.5% to 10% were seen once.

The clonotype was recovered from a woman between 45 and 65 years old with alopecia areata. Some clones in this sample may be carry-over from other donors' samples. The source was whole blood, collected in connection with sensitization to the hapten diphenylcyclopropenone (DPC). This chain joins TRBV27 and TRBJ2-3; 14 nucleotides agree with TRBD2. CDR3 coding DNA: TGTGCCAGCAGTTTAGGACTAGCGGGAGGTGATACGCAGTATTTT. This gives the protein CASSLGLAGGDTQYF.